This T cell receptor (beta chain) is drawn from a study of T cell responses to AZD1222 COVID-19 vaccine. Study results and caveats: There were vaccine-associated CD4 TCRs across spike, dominant at 160-218 and 743-854. Seropositive AZD1222 recipients at baseline numbered only 5 or 6.

Here immunoSEQ multiplex PCR was the method, and the copy in TCRdb shows in-frame clones only, minus some. Counted here are 96,000 or so clones, 85% to 90% occurring once; the ten biggest clones make up 26%. This clone has just a few counts. Its target is unknown. Germline loops: CDR1 MNHEY, CDR2 SVGAGI. Trimming cost V 5 bases and J 7 bases, with 12 bases left between them. The CDR3 totals 12 residues. The clonotype originates from an adult in good health. The sample consisted of peripheral blood, taken on day 0 of AZD1222 vaccination. The V and J genes are TRBV6-5 and TRBJ2-7, with TRBD1 as a possible D gene (6 bases). CDR3 protein: CASSPGHGEQYF. In DNA, the CDR3 is TGTGCCAGCAGTCCGGGACATGGGGAGCAGTACTTC.